The source of this TCR beta chain is a study of T cell responses to AZD1222 COVID-19 vaccine. General study points: Repertoire sampling occurred only after the peak T cell response.

The data were produced by immunoSEQ multiplex PCR, yet TCRdb's version contains in-frame clones alone and is incomplete. The sample shows approximately 150,000 clones, approximately 93% of them seen only once. This clone was counted a single time. Its specificity is not known. CDR3 length: 14 residues. Germline V lookup: CDR1 SGHRS, CDR2 YFSETQ. Trimming cost V 3 bases and J 8 bases; bases outside gene matches: 6. Sequencing was performed on peripheral blood, taken 28 days after the second AZD1222 dose. This chain joins TRBV5-1 and TRBJ1-4, with 8 nucleotides matching TRBD1. The clonotype was recovered from an adult who received the AZD1222 COVID-19 vaccine. DNA of the CDR3: TGCGCCAGCAGCTCCCTAGGACAGGGAGAAAAACTGTTTTTT. This encodes CASSSLGQGEKLFF.